This TCR beta chain was found in a study of CD8+ T cells in alopecia areata. Findings and limits, study-wide: While tofacitinib was given, many expanded lesional clones persisted in scalp and blood. Clarity of TCR sharing across patients fell short of that in mice, possibly HLA-related.

Germline assignment: CDR1 LNHDA and CDR2 SQIVND (reference sequence). V shed 4 bases and J shed 10 bases, with 20 bases lying between them. This CDR3 comprises 16 residues. To note about this clone: Its cognate antigen is unknown.

Following extraction, RNA underwent reverse transcription to cDNA, which served as the sequencing template. TCRdb's copy holds only in-frame clones and misses some; the assay was immunoSEQ multiplex PCR. The table includes some 200,000 clones, around 56% detected once. Regarding treatment: oral pan-JAK inhibitor, 5-10 mg twice daily. The rearrangement links TRBV19 to TRBJ1-6, with D perhaps matching TRBD1 (5 bases). The TCR originated in a human donor with alopecia areata. The source material was CD4+ T cells sorted from blood, sampled at week 4, from a patient treated with tofacitinib. In DNA, the CDR3 is TGTGCCAGTAGTAGGCGGGACGGCGAGCCGGGATCACCCCTCCACTTT. It specifies CASSRRDGEPGSPLHF.